This T cell receptor (beta chain) was retrieved from a study of shared clonotypes between healthy human individuals. Whole-study results and caveats: The study sampled only blood, and tissue repertoires likely differ.

This CDR3 contains 14 residues. CDR1 LGHNT and CDR2 FRNRAP come from the germline V gene. Trimming removed 6 bases from V and 2 bases from J, with 11 bases in between. Sequencing used immunoSEQ multiplex PCR; TCRdb keeps in-frame clones, though not all of them. The repertoire consists of about 2.4 million clones, with 93% occurring once and the leading ten covering about 0.34%. Comment on this clone: Antigen unknown.

This sequence was found in a man between 18 and 35 years old in good health. Some clones in this sample may be carry-over from other donors' samples. The sample comprised naive CD4+ T cells from PBMCs. This sample's subset: CD45RA+ positively selected. The chain employs TRBV12-5 and TRBJ2-1, with D perhaps matching TRBD2 (5 bases). In DNA, the CDR3 is TGTGCTAGTGGCCCCGGACTTACCTACAATGAGCAGTTCTTC. It codes for CASGPGLTYNEQFF.